Listed below are T cell receptor beta chains from one sample, sequenced in a study of blood T cell repertoires in COVID-19. Profiling relied on immunoSEQ multiplex PCR, and the TCRdb table lists in-frame clones only, not all of them. Among under 250,000 clones listed, approximately 80% were seen once. Sequencing input: peripheral blood. These receptors were collected from a man in his forties or fifties with acute or convalescent COVID-19. The CDR3 runs from the conserved cysteine through the conserved F or W. The D gene is left open where the match is weak. Clone size is not always given. Where it is, it says once, few, many or a class for expanded clones.

v_gene: TRBV4-2; abundance: once; d_gene: TRBD1; j_gene: TRBJ1-2; CDR3nt: TGTGCCAGCAGCCAAGACCGGCGGGGCACAGGGGGCGGACAGGGAGGCTACACCTTC; CDR3aa: CASSQDRRGTGGGQGGYTF
v_gene: TRBV24-1; abundance: -; d_gene: -; j_gene: TRBJ2-5; CDR3nt: TGTGCCACCAGTGACCCGGGTCTTGGGGAGACCCAGTACTTC; CDR3aa: CATSDPGLGETQYF
v_gene: TRBV30; abundance: -; d_gene: -; j_gene: TRBJ1-2; CDR3nt: TGTGCCTGGAGTGGGCAGGGAGGCGGCTACACCTTC; CDR3aa: CAWSGQGGGYTF
v_gene: TRBV5-6; abundance: few; d_gene: TRBD2; j_gene: TRBJ2-1; CDR3nt: TGTGCCAGCAGCCTATTAGCGGGAGATGCCTACAATGAGCAGTTCTTC; CDR3aa: CASSLLAGDAYNEQFF
v_gene: TRBV5-1; abundance: -; d_gene: -; j_gene: TRBJ2-2; CDR3nt: TGCGCCAGCAGCTTGACAACAGACACCGGGGAGCTGTTTTTT; CDR3aa: CASSLTTDTGELFF
v_gene: TRBV5-1; abundance: -; d_gene: -; j_gene: TRBJ1-2; CDR3nt: TGCGCCAGCAGCTTAAGGGAGGCGGGCTATGGCTACACCTTC; CDR3aa: CASSLREAGYGYTF
v_gene: TRBV7-9; abundance: -; d_gene: TRBD1; j_gene: TRBJ1-2; CDR3nt: TGTGCCAGCAGCTTGTCCCGGGACAGCGAAGCCACCTTC; CDR3aa: CASSLSRDSEATF
v_gene: TRBV4-1; abundance: -; d_gene: -; j_gene: TRBJ2-7; CDR3nt: TGCGCCAGCAGCTCAGGCTCAGGGTGGGCCTACGAGCAGTACTTC; CDR3aa: CASSSGSGWAYEQYF
v_gene: TRBV21-1; abundance: -; d_gene: -; j_gene: TRBJ2-3; CDR3nt: TGTGCCAGTCCACTAACTAGCGGGAGTTGGACAGATACGCAGTATTTT; CDR3aa: CASPLTSGSWTDTQYF
v_gene: TRBV3-1/TRBV3-2; abundance: -; d_gene: TRBD2; j_gene: TRBJ2-2; CDR3nt: TGTGCCAGCGGGCGGGAGAGGAACACCGGGGAGCTGTTTTTT; CDR3aa: CASGRERNTGELFF
v_gene: TRBV19; abundance: once; d_gene: TRBD1; j_gene: TRBJ1-5; CDR3nt: TGTGCCAGTAGCCCACAGGGGAGTCAGCCCCAGCATTTT; CDR3aa: CASSPQGSQPQHF
v_gene: TRBV14; abundance: -; d_gene: TRBD2; j_gene: TRBJ2-7; CDR3nt: TGTGCCAGCAGCCTTCTCCCAGGGTCGTCAGGGAGCGGGACCTACGAGCAGTACTTC; CDR3aa: CASSLLPGSSGSGTYEQYF